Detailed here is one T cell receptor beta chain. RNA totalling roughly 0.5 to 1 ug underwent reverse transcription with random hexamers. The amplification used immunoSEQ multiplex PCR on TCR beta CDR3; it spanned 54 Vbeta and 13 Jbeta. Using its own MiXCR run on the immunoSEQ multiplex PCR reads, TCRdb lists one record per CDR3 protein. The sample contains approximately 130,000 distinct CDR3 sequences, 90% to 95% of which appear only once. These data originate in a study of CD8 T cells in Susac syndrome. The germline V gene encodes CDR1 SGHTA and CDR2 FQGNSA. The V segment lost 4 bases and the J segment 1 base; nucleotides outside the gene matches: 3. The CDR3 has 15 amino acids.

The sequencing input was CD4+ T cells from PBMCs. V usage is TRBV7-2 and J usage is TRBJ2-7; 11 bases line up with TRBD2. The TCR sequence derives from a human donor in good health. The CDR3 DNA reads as TGTGCCAGCAGCTCGGGACTAGCGGTTTCCTACGAGCAGTACTTC. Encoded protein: CASSSGLAVSYEQYF. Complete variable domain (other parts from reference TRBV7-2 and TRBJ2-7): GAGVSQSPSNKVTEKGKDVELRCDPISGHTALYWYRQSLGQGLEFLIYFQGNSAPDKSGLPSDRFSAERTGGSVSTLTIQRTQQEDSAVYLCASSSGLAVSYEQYFGPGTRLTVT.